The 32 T cell receptor beta chains below all came from one sample that was sequenced in a study of shared clonotypes between healthy human individuals. Clones were read by immunoSEQ multiplex PCR, and TCRdb kept only the in-frame ones, dropping some. Among 2 million to 2.5 million clones listed, around 93% were seen once. What was sequenced was naive CD4+ T cells from PBMCs. Subset reported: CD45RA+ positively selected. The origin of the receptors is a man aged 18 to 30 in good health. Some clones in this sample may be carry-over from other donors' samples.

A note on this clone: This specimen includes other DNA sequences encoding the same CDR3. This sequence joins TRBV5-4 and TRBJ2-5; possibly TRBD1 for D (7 bases). With 0 bases removed from V and 4 bases from J, the gap between germline ends came to 10 bases. CDR1 is SGHNT, CDR2 YYREEE, per germline (reference sequence). The CDR3 sequence is 14 residues long. CDR3 residues: CASSLGQGGETQYF. CDR3 sequence (DNA): TGTGCCAGCAGCTTGGGCCAGGGGGGAGAGACCCAGTACTTC.

This clone was detected only once. The CDR3 nucleotides are TGTGCCAGCAGCCAAGAAGGACGGGACAATGAGCAGTTCTTC. It encodes CASSQEGRDNEQFF. This chain joins TRBV16 and TRBJ2-1, with D hard to call. Germline CDR1 reads KGHSY; CDR2 reads FQNENV. Trimming cost V 2 bases and J 5 bases, with 10 bases left between them. This CDR3 is built from 14 residues.

The chain is built from TRBV21-1 and TRBJ2-1; the table's D call TRBD2 went unverified against the DNA. TRBV21-1 is a documented pseudogene. This CDR3 spans 11 amino acids. The DNA of the CDR3 is TGTGCCAGCAGCAAAGTCGGTGAGCAGTTCTTC. Amino acid sequence: CASSKVGEQFF.

The J gene is TRBJ1-1, the V gene TRBV5-4, with a weak D call TRBD1 (6 bases). Trimming pared 1 base from V and 1 base from J, leaving 11 bases between. CDR1 and CDR2 from the germline V gene are SGHNT and YYREEE (reference sequence). This CDR3 is 15 amino acids long. The CDR3 sequence is CASSLMVRGNTEAFF. As DNA, the CDR3 is TGTGCCAGCAGCTTGATGGTCAGGGGGAACACTGAAGCTTTCTTT.

This sequence joins TRBV6-6 and TRBJ2-7, with TRBD2 as a possible D gene (6 bases). V was clipped by 6 bases and J by 0 bases, with 12 bases between them. This CDR3 is 14 amino acids long. The germline CDR1 and CDR2 sequences are MNHNY and SVGAGI (reference sequence). The CDR3: CASRSGFSSYEQYF. For the CDR3, the DNA is TGTGCCAGCAGGAGCGGGTTCAGCTCCTACGAGCAGTACTTC.

Regarding this clone: This sample also contains other DNA sequences that code for the same CDR3. V gene TRBV5-1 combines with J gene TRBJ2-5; a weak D match, TRBD2 (6 bases). Looked up from germline, CDR1 is SGHRS and CDR2 is YFSETQ. Trimming cost V 5 bases and J 2 bases, with 13 bases left between them. CDR3 length equals 14 residues. The CDR3 DNA is TGCGCCAGCAGTCTTGGGGGGACGCAAGAGACCCAGTACTTC. Translation: CASSLGGTQETQYF.

This chain uses TRBV19 with TRBJ2-3; no clear D gene. The V gene's germline CDR1 is LNHDA and CDR2 SQIVND (reference sequence). The CDR3 runs 12 residues. V lost 7 bases, J lost 1 base, and 6 bases lay in between. The CDR3 here is CASKDRTDTQYF. CDR3 bases: TGTGCCAGTAAGGACCGCACAGATACGCAGTATTTT. Full variable domain (remainder filled in from reference TRBV19 and TRBJ2-3): DGGITQSPKYLFRKEGQNVTLSCEQNLNHDAMYWYRQDPGQGLRLIYYSQIVNDFQKGDIAEGYSVSREKKESFPLTVTSAQKNPTAFYLCASKDRTDTQYFGPGTRLTVL.

A single count supports this clone. The CDR3 bases are TGTGCCAGCAGAGGGACAGACGCGAACCCCACAGATACGCAGTATTTT. Translated, it gives CASRGTDANPTDTQYF. V gene TRBV21-1 combines with J gene TRBJ2-3; the table's TRBD1 call for D was not verified on the DNA. TRBV21-1 is labeled a pseudogene. CDR3 length: 16 amino acids.

The chain is built from TRBV29-1 and TRBJ1-1; D gene uncertain. Germline CDR1 reads SQVTM; CDR2 reads ANQGSEA. The CDR3 contains 12 residues. V dropped 7 bases and J dropped 3 bases, with 12 bases sitting between them. CDR3 sequence reads: CSGTGMYTEAFF. The CDR3 DNA is TGCAGCGGGACGGGGATGTACACTGAAGCTTTCTTT.

CDR3 residues: CASSLGQGPIYF. In nucleotides, the CDR3 is TGTGCCAGCAGCTTAGGACAGGGTCCCATATATTTT. This chain joins TRBV7-9 and TRBJ1-3; 7 bases are shared with TRBD1. This CDR3 is built from 12 residues. CDR1 is SEHNR and CDR2 is FQNEAQ in the germline V gene (reference sequence). Trimming took 1 base from V and 11 from J; bases not matched to a gene: 2. The variable domain in full, completed from reference TRBV7-9 and TRBJ1-3, reads DTGVSQNPRHKITKRGQNVTFRCDPISEHNRLYWYRQTLGQGPEFLTYFQNEAQLEKSRLLSDRFSAERPKGSFSTLEIQRTEQGDSAMYLCASSLGQGPIYFGEGSWLTVV.

V is TRBV7-2 and J is TRBJ1-1, with 8 bases aligning to TRBD1. Germline V lookup: CDR1 SGHTA, CDR2 FQGNSA. V lost 1 base, J lost 6 bases, and 10 bases stayed unmatched. CDR3 length: 16 amino acids. The DNA of the CDR3 is TGTGCCAGCAGCTTAGATTTCGGTCAGGGGGCCGCTGAAGCTTTCTTT. Its translation: CASSLDFGQGAAEAFF.

Only a few counts were recorded for this clone. The rearrangement joins TRBV30 to TRBJ1-5, with D unresolved. Deletions cut 2 bases from V and 5 bases from J, with 7 bases between. This CDR3 is built from 12 residues. Per germline, CDR1 GTSNPN and CDR2 SVGIG (reference sequence). The CDR3 protein is CAWSSGDQPQHF. CDR3 DNA: TGTGCCTGGAGTTCCGGGGATCAGCCCCAGCATTTT.

This sequence joins TRBV2 and TRBJ2-7, with 9 nucleotides matching TRBD2. The V gene end was trimmed by 4 bases and the J gene end by 3 bases; junction bases not matched to a gene: 7. The length of the CDR3 is 15 residues. Germline V gene lookup returns CDR1 SNHLY and CDR2 FYNNEI. The CDR3, as DNA: TGTGCCAGCAGTGGGGGGCGACTAGCGGTCTACGAGCAGTACTTC. Translation: CASSGGRLAVYEQYF.

The table lists this clone with a count of one. The DNA for the CDR3 is TGTGCCAGCAGTGAGGGGATTCAATACTACGAGCAGTACTTC. It codes for CASSEGIQYYEQYF. The J gene is TRBJ2-7, the V gene TRBV6-1; D is unclear. This CDR3 spans 14 amino acids. CDR1 and CDR2 (germline): MNHNS, SASEGT. V gave up 3 bases and J gave up 3 bases, with 12 bases separating them.

The rearrangement links TRBV4-2 to TRBJ1-6; D not resolved. V lost 0 bases and J lost 13, with 13 bases in between. Germline V gene data show CDR1 as LGHNA and CDR2 as YNFKEQ. The CDR3 runs 14 residues. CDR3 in DNA: TGTGCCAGCAGCCAAGATCCGGCAGAACATCCCCTCCACTTT. This translates into CASSQDPAEHPLHF.

The chain carries TRBV2 and TRBJ2-1; D might be TRBD2 (6 bases). The CDR3 extends over 12 amino acids. Between the trimmed V and J ends, which lost 4 bases and 12 bases, there was a span of 13 bases. Germline CDR1 SNHLY, CDR2 FYNNEI. The CDR3 protein is CASSGSGPRQFF. The CDR3 DNA reads TGTGCCAGCAGTGGGAGCGGGCCTCGGCAGTTCTTC. The full variable domain, with the rest looked up from reference TRBV2 and TRBJ2-1, is EPEVTQTPSHQVTQMGQEVILRCVPISNHLYFYWYRQILGQKVEFLVSFYNNEISEKSEIFDDQFSVERPDGSNFTLKIRSTKLEDSAMYFCASSGSGPRQFFGPGTRLTVL.

The chain employs TRBV29-1 and TRBJ2-5, with D maybe TRBD2 (5 bases). The CDR3 sequence is 13 residues long. CDR1 and CDR2 from the germline V gene are SQVTM and ANQGSEA. The V end was cut by 6 bases, the J end by 4 bases, with 15 bases between. The CDR3 coding sequence is TGCAGCGTCAAGATAAACGAGGGAGAGACCCAGTACTTC. It yields the protein CSVKINEGETQYF.

J is TRBJ1-1 and V is TRBV19; TRBD1 might be the D (5 bases). CDR3 length equals 14 residues. V was trimmed by 7 bases and J by 1 base, leaving 13 bases between them. Germline CDR1 LNHDA, CDR2 SQIVND (reference sequence). The CDR3: CASIQSRGNTEAFF. CDR3 sequence (DNA): TGTGCCAGTATCCAGTCTAGGGGGAACACTGAAGCTTTCTTT.

The sample holds one count of this clone. V and J are TRBV7-6 and TRBJ2-7, with 9 nucleotides matching TRBD2. Germline CDR1 is SGHVS and CDR2 is FNYEAQ. The CDR3 consists of 16 residues. V lost 4 bases, J lost 3 bases, and 10 bases stayed unmatched. This CDR3 reads CASSSSPSRGGYEQYF. The CDR3 DNA follows: TGTGCCAGCAGCTCCAGCCCATCGCGGGGGGGCTACGAGCAGTACTTC.

The chain carries TRBV6-1 and TRBJ2-7; a possible D gene is TRBD1 (6 bases). V dropped 1 base and J dropped 2 bases, with 12 bases sitting between them. CDR1 is MNHNS, CDR2 SASEGT, per germline. The CDR3 runs to 15 residues. Written as DNA, the CDR3 is TGTGCCAGCAGTGAAGAGTTGGCAGGGGCCTACGAGCAGTACTTC. Translated: CASSEELAGAYEQYF.

The CDR3: CASSEALSGVGYTF. DNA for the CDR3: TGTGCCAGCAGTGAAGCGTTGAGTGGGGTTGGCTACACCTTC. J is TRBJ1-2 and V is TRBV6-1; D is undetermined. Germline-derived CDR1 and CDR2 are MNHNS and SASEGT. The V end was cut by 0 bases, the J end by 7 bases, with 12 bases between. This CDR3 has 14 amino acids.

This clone showed up just a few times. The V and J genes are TRBV16 and TRBJ1-5; 8 bases are a match to TRBD1. Germline values: CDR1 KGHSY, CDR2 FQNENV. After removal of 2 bases from V and 6 bases from J, the junction contained 3 bases not matched to a gene. The CDR3 sequence is 14 residues long. The CDR3 sequence is CASSQGQGGQPQHF. CDR3 bases: TGTGCCAGCAGCCAAGGACAGGGAGGTCAGCCCCAGCATTTT.

The V gene is TRBV19, the J gene TRBJ2-1, with D tentatively TRBD1 (6 bases). The CDR3 is 13 amino acids. The germline V gene has CDR1 LNHDA and CDR2 SQIVND (reference sequence). V dropped 6 bases and J dropped 5 bases, with 11 bases sitting between them. CDR3 in DNA: TGTGCCAGTAGCCTAAACAGGGACAATGAGCAGTTCTTC. Residues: CASSLNRDNEQFF.

The gene calls are TRBV9 and TRBJ2-7, with D possibly called TRBD1 or TRBD2 (5 bases each). The germline gives CDR1 SGDLS, CDR2 YYNGEE. Trimming removed 0 bases at V and 6 bases at J, with 10 bases between. This CDR3 has 13 residues. The DNA for the CDR3 is TGTGCCAGCAGCGTAGGAACGGGACGCGAGCAGTACTTC. Protein product: CASSVGTGREQYF. The full variable domain, with the rest looked up from reference TRBV9 and TRBJ2-7, is DSGVTQTPKHLITATGQRVTLRCSPRSGDLSVYWYQQSLDQGLQFLIQYYNGEERAKGNILERFSAQQFPDLHSELNLSSLELGDSALYFCASSVGTGREQYFGPGTRLTVT.

The chain uses TRBV27 and TRBJ1-1, with D maybe TRBD1 (6 bases). Trimming took off 1 base at V and 3 bases at J, with 18 bases between the two ends. Looked up from germline, CDR1 is MNHEY and CDR2 is SMNVEV (reference sequence). The CDR3 totals 17 residues. CDR3: CASSLFGFSPGDTEAFF. The CDR3 region has the DNA TGTGCCAGCAGTTTATTCGGTTTTTCCCCAGGGGACACTGAAGCTTTCTTT.

The genes are TRBV28 and TRBJ2-1; TRBD2 matches at 13 bases. CDR1 MDHEN and CDR2 SYDVKM come from the germline V gene. The CDR3 extends over 15 amino acids. V shed 6 bases and J 9 bases; nucleotides not matched to a gene: 8. DNA for the CDR3: TGTGCCAGCAGCCGAACTAGCGGGAGGGCTCCTGAGCAGTTCTTC. Protein product: CASSRTSGRAPEQFF.

The rearrangement links TRBV5-4 to TRBJ2-7; a possible D gene is TRBD1 (6 bases). Trimming removed 5 bases from V and 6 bases from J, with 18 bases in between. The CDR3 is 14 residues long. Germline CDR1 SGHNT, CDR2 YYREEE (reference sequence). The CDR3 reads CASSQQGELAEQYF. The DNA of the CDR3 is TGTGCCAGCAGTCAACAGGGAGAATTGGCCGAGCAGTACTTC.

The chain joins TRBV4-3 to TRBJ2-7, with 15 nucleotides matching TRBD2. CDR1 LGHNA and CDR2 YSLEER come from the germline V gene. This CDR3 comprises 15 residues. J gave up 4 bases and V 4 bases, and 2 bases lay outside the gene matches. The CDR3 DNA reads as TGCGCCAGCAGCCCCGGACTAGCGGGAGGGTACGAGCAGTACTTC. Translation gives CASSPGLAGGYEQYF.

The genes are TRBV4-3 and TRBJ2-5; D might be TRBD1 (8 bases). Per germline, CDR1 LGHNA and CDR2 YSLEER. With 0 bases removed from V and 9 bases from J, the gap between germline ends came to 17 bases. The CDR3 length is 15 residues. The CDR3 DNA follows: TGCGCCAGCAGCCAAGAGCGGACAGGGAGGGCGGCCCAGTACTTC. It is translated as CASSQERTGRAAQYF.

The rearrangement links TRBV5-1 to TRBJ1-3; D might be TRBD1 (6 bases). The V end lost 0 bases, the J end lost 2 bases, and 15 bases lay between the germline ends. The V gene's germline CDR1 is SGHRS and CDR2 YFSETQ. The CDR3 consists of 17 residues. The CDR3 sequence: CASSLETLGGPGNTIYF. The DNA for the CDR3 is TGCGCCAGCAGCTTGGAGACGTTAGGGGGGCCTGGAAACACCATATATTTT.

This chain uses TRBV11-2 with TRBJ2-1; 8 bases fit TRBD2. This CDR3 comprises 15 residues. CDR1 is SGHAT, CDR2 FQNNGV, per germline. V lost 5 bases and J lost 3; bases outside the gene matches: 6. CDR3 amino acids: CASSLQAGVYNEQFF. The CDR3 coding sequence is TGTGCCAGCAGCCTCCAAGCGGGAGTCTACAATGAGCAGTTCTTC.

In this sample, this clone turned up once. This chain uses TRBV5-6 with TRBJ2-2, with unresolved D. Trimming took off 4 bases at V and 0 bases at J, with 13 bases between the two ends. CDR1 SGHDT and CDR2 YYEEEE come from the germline V gene. This CDR3 region has 16 residues. The DNA of the CDR3 is TGTGCCAGCAGCAAAGTCACCACAGCGAACACCGGGGAGCTGTTTTTT. This sequence encodes CASSKVTTANTGELFF.